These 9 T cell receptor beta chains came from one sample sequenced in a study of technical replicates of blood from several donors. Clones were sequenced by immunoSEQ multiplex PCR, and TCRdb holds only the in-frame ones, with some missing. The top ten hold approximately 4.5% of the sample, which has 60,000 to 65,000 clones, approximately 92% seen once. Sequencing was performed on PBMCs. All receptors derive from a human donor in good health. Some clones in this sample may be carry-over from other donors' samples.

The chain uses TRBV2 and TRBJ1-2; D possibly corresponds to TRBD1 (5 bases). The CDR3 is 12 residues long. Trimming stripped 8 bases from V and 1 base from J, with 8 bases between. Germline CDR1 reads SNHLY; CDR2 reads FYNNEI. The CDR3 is CASGTFNYGYTF. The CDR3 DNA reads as TGTGCCAGCGGGACTTTTAACTATGGCTACACCTTC.

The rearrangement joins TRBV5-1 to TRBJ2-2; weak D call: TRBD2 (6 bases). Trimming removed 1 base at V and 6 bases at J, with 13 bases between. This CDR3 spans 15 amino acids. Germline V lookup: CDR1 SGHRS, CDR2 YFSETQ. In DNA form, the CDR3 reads TGCGCCAGCAGCTTGTCGGATTCGGGGGCCGGGGAGCTGTTTTTT. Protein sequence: CASSLSDSGAGELFF.

The CDR3 sequence is CASRAQGGSGNTIYF. The CDR3 DNA sequence: TGTGCCAGCAGAGCGCAGGGTGGGTCTGGAAACACCATATATTTT. This chain joins TRBV2 and TRBJ1-3, with a weak D call TRBD1 (5 bases). The germline V gene has CDR1 SNHLY and CDR2 FYNNEI. The V gene lost 6 bases and the J gene lost 1 base, with 13 bases spanning the gap. The CDR3 has 15 amino acids.

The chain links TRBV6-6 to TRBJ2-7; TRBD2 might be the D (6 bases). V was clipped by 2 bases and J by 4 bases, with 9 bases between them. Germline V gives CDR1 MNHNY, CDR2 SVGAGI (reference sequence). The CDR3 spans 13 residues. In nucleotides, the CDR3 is TGTGCCAGCAGTTACGGGGGGACTTACGAGCAGTACTTC. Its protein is CASSYGGTYEQYF.

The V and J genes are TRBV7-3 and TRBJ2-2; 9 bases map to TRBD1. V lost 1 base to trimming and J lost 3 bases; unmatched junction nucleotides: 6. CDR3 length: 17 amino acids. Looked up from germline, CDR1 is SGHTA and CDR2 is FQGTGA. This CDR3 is CASSLISGQGYTGELFF. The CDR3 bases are TGTGCCAGCAGCTTAATCTCGGGACAGGGTTACACCGGGGAGCTGTTTTTT.

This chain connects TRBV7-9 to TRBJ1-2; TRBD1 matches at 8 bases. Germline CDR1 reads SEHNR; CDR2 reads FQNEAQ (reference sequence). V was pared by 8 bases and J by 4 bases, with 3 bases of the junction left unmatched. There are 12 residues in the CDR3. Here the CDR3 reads CASRTGGYGYTF. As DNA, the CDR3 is TGTGCCAGCCGCACAGGGGGCTATGGCTACACCTTC.

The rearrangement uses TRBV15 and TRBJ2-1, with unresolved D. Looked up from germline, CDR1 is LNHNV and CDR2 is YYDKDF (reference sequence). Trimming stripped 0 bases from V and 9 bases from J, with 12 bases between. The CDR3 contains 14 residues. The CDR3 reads CATSRDQATTEQFF. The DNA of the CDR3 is TGTGCCACCAGCAGAGATCAGGCTACGACTGAGCAGTTCTTC. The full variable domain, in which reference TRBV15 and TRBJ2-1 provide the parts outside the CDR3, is DAMVIQNPRYQVTQFGKPVTLSCSQTLNHNVMYWYQQKSSQAPKLLFHYYDKDFNNEADTPDNFQSRRPNTSFCFLDIRSPGLGDTAMYLCATSRDQATTEQFFGPGTRLTVL.

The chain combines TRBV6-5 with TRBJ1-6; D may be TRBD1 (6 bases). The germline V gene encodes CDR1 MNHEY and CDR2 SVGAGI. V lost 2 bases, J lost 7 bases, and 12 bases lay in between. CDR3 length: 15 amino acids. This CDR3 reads CASSYETGTNSPLHF. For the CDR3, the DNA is TGTGCCAGCAGTTACGAAACAGGGACAAATTCACCCCTCCACTTT.

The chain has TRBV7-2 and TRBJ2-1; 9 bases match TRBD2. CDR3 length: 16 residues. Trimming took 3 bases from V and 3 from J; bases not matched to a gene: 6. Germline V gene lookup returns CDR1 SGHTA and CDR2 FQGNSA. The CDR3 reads CASSLVAGALYNEQFF. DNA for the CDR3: TGTGCCAGCAGCTTGGTAGCGGGAGCCCTCTACAATGAGCAGTTCTTC.